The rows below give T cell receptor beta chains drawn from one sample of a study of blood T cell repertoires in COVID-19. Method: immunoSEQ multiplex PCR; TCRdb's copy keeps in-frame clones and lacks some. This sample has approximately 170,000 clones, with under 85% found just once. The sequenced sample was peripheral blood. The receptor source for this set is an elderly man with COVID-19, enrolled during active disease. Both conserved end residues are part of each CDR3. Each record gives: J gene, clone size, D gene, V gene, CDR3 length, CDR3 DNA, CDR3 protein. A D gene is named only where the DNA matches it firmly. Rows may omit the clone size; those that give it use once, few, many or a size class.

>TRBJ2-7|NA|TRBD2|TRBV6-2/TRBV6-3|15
TGTGCCAGCAGTTACCCGGGACTAGCGGGGTACGAGCAGTACTTC
CASSYPGLAGYEQYF
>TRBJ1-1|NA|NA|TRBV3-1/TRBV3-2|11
TGTGCCAGCAGCCAACGGGAATCGGCTTTCTTT
CASSQRESAFF
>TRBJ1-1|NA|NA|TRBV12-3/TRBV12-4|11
TGTGCCAGCAGGAGGACACAGCGAGCTTTCTTT
CASRRTQRAFF
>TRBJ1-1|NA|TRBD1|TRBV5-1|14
TGCGCCAGCAGCTTGTCCGGGACAGGGACTGAAGCTTTCTTT
CASSLSGTGTEAFF
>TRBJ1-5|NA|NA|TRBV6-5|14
TGTGCCAGCAACGAGGGCGGGGGCAATCAGCCCCAGCATTTT
CASNEGGGNQPQHF
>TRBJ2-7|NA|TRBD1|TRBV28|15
TGTGCCAGCAGTTTAAGGGGGACAGGGATAAACGAGCAGTACTTC
CASSLRGTGINEQYF
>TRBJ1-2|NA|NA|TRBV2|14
TGTGCCAGCACCCCCTCGAGGACAGTCGTGGGCTACACCTTC
CASTPSRTVVGYTF
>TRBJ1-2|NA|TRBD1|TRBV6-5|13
TGTGCCAGCAGGAGACAGGGCCAGAATGGCTACACCTTC
CASRRQGQNGYTF
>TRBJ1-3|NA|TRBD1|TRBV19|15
TGTGCCAGTAGTTGGGACAGCAGCTCTGGAAACACCATATATTTT
CASSWDSSSGNTIYF
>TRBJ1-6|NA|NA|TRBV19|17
TGTGCCAGTAGTATAGAAAGGGGCAGCGCTTATAATTCACCCCTCCACTTT
CASSIERGSAYNSPLHF
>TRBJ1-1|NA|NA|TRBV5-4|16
TGTGCCAGCAGCTTGGGGGGGGCGGGAGCCAACACTGAAGCTTTCTTT
CASSLGGAGANTEAFF
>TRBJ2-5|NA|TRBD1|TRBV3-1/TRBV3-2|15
TGTGCCAGCAGCCCTACGGGACAGCGGCAAGAGACCCAGTACTTC
CASSPTGQRQETQYF
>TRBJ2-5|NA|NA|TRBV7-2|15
TGTGCCAGCACCCTAAGCGCGGGAAACCCTCCAGTCCAGTACTTC
CASTLSAGNPPVQYF
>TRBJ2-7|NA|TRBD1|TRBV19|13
TGTGCCAGTAGCTACAGGGGTGGCTACGAGCAGTACTTC
CASSYRGGYEQYF
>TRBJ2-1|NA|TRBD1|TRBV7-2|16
TGTGCCAGCAGAAGTCGACAGGGGTCTTCCTACAATGAGCAGTTCTTC
CASRSRQGSSYNEQFF
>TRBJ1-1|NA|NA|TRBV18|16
TGTGCCAGCTCATCGATCACTGACGGGGGGAACACTGAAGCTTTCTTT
CASSSITDGGNTEAFF
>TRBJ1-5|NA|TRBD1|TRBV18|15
TGTGCCAGCTCACGTGGACAGGGGGCGGATTGGCCCCAGCATTTT
CASSRGQGADWPQHF
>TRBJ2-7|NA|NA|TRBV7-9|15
TGTGCCAGCAGCTCCCTTGCTGCCGGGGGCTACGAGCAGTACTTC
CASSSLAAGGYEQYF
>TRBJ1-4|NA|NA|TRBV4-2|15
TGTGCCAGCAGCCAAGTCGGGGGACGGGTTGAAAAACTGTTTTTT
CASSQVGGRVEKLFF
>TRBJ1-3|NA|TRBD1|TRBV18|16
TGTGCCAGCTCACCCACAGGGGGCATATCTGGAAACACCATATATTTT
CASSPTGGISGNTIYF
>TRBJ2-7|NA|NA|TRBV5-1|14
TGCGCCAGCAGCCCCGTCCCTCCTTCCTACGAGCAGTACTTC
CASSPVPPSYEQYF
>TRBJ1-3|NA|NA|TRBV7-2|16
TGTGCCAGCAGCTTAGTAAGGTGGCAGGTTGGAAGCACCATATATTTT
CASSLVRWQVGSTIYF
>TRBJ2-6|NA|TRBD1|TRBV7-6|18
TGTGCCAGCAGCCCGATACAGGGGCTGAGCTCTGGGGCCAACGTCCTGACTTTC
CASSPIQGLSSGANVLTF
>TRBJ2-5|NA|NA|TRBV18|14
TGTGCCAGCTCACCATTGAGGCTTCCTGAGACCCAGTACTTC
CASSPLRLPETQYF
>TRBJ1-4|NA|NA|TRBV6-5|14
TGTGCCAGCATCCGAAGGGGGGGAAATGAAAAACTGTTTTTT
CASIRRGGNEKLFF
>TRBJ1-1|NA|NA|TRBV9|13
TGTGCCAGCAGCACGAGGGGGGGCACTGAAGCTTTCTTT
CASSTRGGTEAFF
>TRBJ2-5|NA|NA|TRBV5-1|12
TGCGCCAGCAGCTTGGGGAGCCAGACCCAGTACTTC
CASSLGSQTQYF
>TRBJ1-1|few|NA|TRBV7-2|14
TGTGCCAGCAGCTCCAGGGCCATGGTCACTGAAGCTTTCTTT
CASSSRAMVTEAFF
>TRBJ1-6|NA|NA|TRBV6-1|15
TGTGCCAGCAGTGAAGTGAGCTCCTATAATTCACCCCTCCACTTT
CASSEVSSYNSPLHF
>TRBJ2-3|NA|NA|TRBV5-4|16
TGTGCCAGCAGCTTGGTGGTGGGACATCCCACAGATACGCAGTATTTT
CASSLVVGHPTDTQYF
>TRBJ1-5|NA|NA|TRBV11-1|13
TGTGCCAGCAGCTCCAGTCGGGATCAGCCCCAGCATTTT
CASSSSRDQPQHF
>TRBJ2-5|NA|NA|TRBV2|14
TGTGCCAGCAGTGGACAGGCTCCCGAAGAGACCCAGTACTTC
CASSGQAPEETQYF
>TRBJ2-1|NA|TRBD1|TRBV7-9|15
TGTGCCAGCAGCACCTACAGGGGGTCCTACAATGAGCAGTTCTTC
CASSTYRGSYNEQFF
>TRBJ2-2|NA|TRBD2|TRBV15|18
TGTGCCACCAGCAGATCACCGGGAGGGCGGGGGAACACCGGGGAGCTGTTTTTT
CATSRSPGGRGNTGELFF
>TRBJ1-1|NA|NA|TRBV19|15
TGTGCCAGTAGTATAGGGGGGGGAGGCAACACTGAAGCTTTCTTT
CASSIGGGGNTEAFF
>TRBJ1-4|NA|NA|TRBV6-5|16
TGTGCCAGCAGTTACTCTTCCTCGCAGGGTAGGGAAAAACTGTTTTTT
CASSYSSSQGREKLFF
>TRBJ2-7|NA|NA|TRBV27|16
TGTGCCAGCAGTCCCCGGGATGGTGGAAGCTCCTACGAGCAGTACTTC
CASSPRDGGSSYEQYF
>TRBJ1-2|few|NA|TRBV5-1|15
TGCGCCAGCAGCTTGGAAGCCAGGGCGATCTATGGCTACACCTTC
CASSLEARAIYGYTF
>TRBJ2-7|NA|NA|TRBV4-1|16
TGCGCCAGCAGCCAAGAAGAGGGGGGGGTTCGCTACGAGCAGTACTTC
CASSQEEGGVRYEQYF
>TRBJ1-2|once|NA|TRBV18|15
TGTGCCAGCTCACTTAATGGGGGCTCGGAGAATGGCTACACCTTC
CASSLNGGSENGYTF
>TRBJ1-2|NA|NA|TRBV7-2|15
TGTGCCAGCAGCTTGGGGAGGGGGGCAATCTATGGCTACACCTTC
CASSLGRGAIYGYTF
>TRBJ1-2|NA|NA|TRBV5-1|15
TGCGCCAGCAGCTTGTTATTCACGGGAACCTATGGCTACACCTTC
CASSLLFTGTYGYTF
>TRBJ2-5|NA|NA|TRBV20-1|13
TGCAGTGCTAGTGGGGACACACAAGAGACCCAGTACTTC
CSASGDTQETQYF
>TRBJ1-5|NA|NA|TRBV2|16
TGTGCCAGCAGTCCCCAACCCCCAGGGAACAATCAGCCCCAGCATTTT
CASSPQPPGNNQPQHF
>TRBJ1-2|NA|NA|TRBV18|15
TGTGCCAGCTCCCCGGACACAGGGAGGGACCTTGGCTACACCTTC
CASSPDTGRDLGYTF
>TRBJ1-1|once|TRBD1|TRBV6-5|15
TGTGCCAGCAGTTCACGACAGGGGTTCGTGGAAGAAGCTTTCTTT
CASSSRQGFVEEAFF
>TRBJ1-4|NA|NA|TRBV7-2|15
TGTGCCAGCAGCTTCGGGGGGCGCGTTGTCAAAAAACTGTTTTTT
CASSFGGRVVKKLFF
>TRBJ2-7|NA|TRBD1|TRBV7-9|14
TGTGCCAGCAGCTTCGACAGGGTACCCTACGAGCAGTACTTC
CASSFDRVPYEQYF